This T cell receptor beta chain appears in the sequencing data of a study of Ad26.COV2.S vaccination and SARS-CoV-2 variants. Described treatment: some 20 received Ad26.COV2.S at low or high dose, single or two shots; 5 received placebo; per-sample allocation not given. On day 63 after the first injection, vaccine and placebo recipients gave samples. Assay used: immunoSEQ multiplex PCR; TCRdb lists only in-frame clones, some missing. Of some 350,000 clones listed, 70% to 90% are singletons. Trimming took 5 bases from V and 5 from J; bases not matched to a gene: 6. The CDR3 totals 13 residues. Germline V gene data show CDR1 as SEHNR and CDR2 as FQNEAQ (reference sequence).

The chain uses TRBV7-9 and TRBJ2-7; 7 bases are shared with TRBD1. This sample comprised peripheral blood, obtained in a trial of Ad26.COV2.S vaccine versus placebo. The origin of this receptor is a person aged 18-65 years who received the Ad26.COV2.S COVID-19 vaccine or a placebo. The CDR3 coding sequence is TGTGCCAGCAGCCTAGACAGGGCCGACGAGCAGTACTTC. It codes for CASSLDRADEQYF. Combining the CDR3 with reference TRBV7-9 and TRBJ2-7 gives the whole variable domain DTGVSQNPRHKITKRGQNVTFRCDPISEHNRLYWYRQTLGQGPEFLTYFQNEAQLEKSRLLSDRFSAERPKGSFSTLEIQRTEQGDSAMYLCASSLDRADEQYFGPGTRLTVT.